Shown below are 10 T cell receptor beta chains from a single sample sequenced in a study of regulatory T cells in long-lasting Graves disease. Sequencing libraries for TCR beta were prepared with iRepertoire HTBI primers and Arm-PCR of CDR3 regions. TCRdb processed the multiplex PCR reads anew with MiXCR; each CDR3 protein has one entry. The repertoire holds around 450,000 distinct CDR3 sequences, with over 14% as singletons. Time point defined: newly diagnosed GD, antithyroid drugs for less than 3 months. TCR sequences were obtained from RNA taken from PBMCs. These records were also assigned to another study, of T cells in Graves' hyperthyroidism and ophthalmopathy.

The sequenced sample was peripheral blood mononuclear cells (PBMCs), obtained at new diagnosis, from a patient treated with antithyroid drugs. The receptor source for this set is a woman between 35 and 50 years old with Graves disease.

The gene calls are TRBV10-2 and TRBJ2-5, with D uncertain. The V end lost 0 bases, the J end lost 5 bases, and 7 bases lay between the germline ends. CDR3 length: 13 residues. Germline values: CDR1 WSHSY, CDR2 SAAADI. This CDR3 is CASSESSTETQYF. DNA of the CDR3: TGCGCCAGCAGTGAGTCTAGTACGGAGACCCAGTACTTC.

The gene calls are TRBV20-1 and TRBJ1-1, with TRBD1 as a possible D gene (5 bases). There are 19 residues in the CDR3. The germline CDR1 and CDR2 sequences are DFQATT and SNEGSKA (reference sequence). V lost 0 bases, J lost 4 bases, and 27 bases lay in between. The CDR3, as DNA: TGCAGTGCTAGAGATTCAGGGATCTTTGTGAGCCCGTTGGGCACTGAAGCTTTCTTT. Protein sequence: CSARDSGIFVSPLGTEAFF.

The V gene is TRBV12-3 or TRBV12-4, the J gene TRBJ1-1; tentatively, D is TRBD1 (5 bases). The CDR3 is 15 amino acids. The V end lost 6 bases, the J end lost 0 bases, and 14 bases lay between the germline ends. The CDR3 DNA reads TGTGCCAGCAGCTACAGGAGACCAATGAACACTGAAGCTTTCTTT. Translating it yields CASSYRRPMNTEAFF.

This clonotype was seen a few times. This sequence joins TRBV5-5 and TRBJ2-7, with 9 bases matching TRBD2. CDR1 is SGHKS and CDR2 is YYEKEE in the germline V gene (reference sequence). The CDR3 sequence is 17 residues long. The V gene end was trimmed by 5 bases and the J gene end by 3 bases; junction bases not matched to a gene: 15. The CDR3 DNA reads TGTGCCAGCAGAATAGCCGCCGGGACTAGCTCTTTCTACGAGCAGTACTTC. Translated, it gives CASRIAAGTSSFYEQYF.

This clonotype occurred many times. This chain links TRBV5-5 with TRBJ2-5; no clear D. This CDR3 region has 14 residues. Trimming cost V 2 bases and J 5 bases, with 13 bases left between them. Germline loops: CDR1 SGHKS, CDR2 YYEKEE (reference sequence). The DNA for the CDR3 is TGTGCCAGCAGCTTCGATCCCGTAAGGGAGACCCAGTACTTC. Its protein is CASSFDPVRETQYF.

This clonotype has a count of ten or more. This sequence joins TRBV2 and TRBJ2-6; TRBD1 matches 7 bases. V trimming: 6 bases; J trimming: 2 bases; junction bases outside the gene matches: 13. This CDR3 is 18 amino acids long. Germline V gives CDR1 SNHLY, CDR2 FYNNEI. The CDR3 region is CASRGRPGGAAGANVLTF. CDR3 nucleotides: TGTGCCAGCAGGGGTCGGCCAGGGGGAGCGGCTGGGGCCAACGTCCTGACTTTC.

This clonotype was seen at least ten times. The V and J genes are TRBV28 and TRBJ2-1, with D possibly being TRBD1 (5 bases). Trimming removed 1 base at V and 6 bases at J, with 7 bases between. The CDR3 covers 13 residues. Germline CDR1 and CDR2: MDHEN and SYDVKM. The CDR3 here is CASSLSGRNEQFF. As DNA, the CDR3 is TGTGCCAGCAGTTTATCAGGGCGCAATGAGCAGTTCTTC.

This clonotype came up many times. At one boundary the junction diverges from the germline segment, which might be a read error. The chain couples TRBV7-7 to TRBJ2-3; D unclear. Germline V gene lookup returns CDR1 SSHAT and CDR2 FNYEAQ (reference sequence). The CDR3 length is 14 residues. Here the CDR3 DNA reads TGTGCTAGCAGCCCGATCTTAAGCACAGATACGCAGTATTTT. Translation gives CASSPILSTDTQYF. Looking up the rest from reference TRBV7-7 and TRBJ2-3 gives the full variable domain: GAGVSQSPRYKVTKRGQDVTLRCDPISSHATLYWYQQALGQGPEFLTYFNYEAQPDKSGLPSDRFSAERPEGSISTLTIQRTEQRDSAMYRCASSPILSTDTQYFGPGTRLTVL.

About this clonotype itself: This could be a read error, since a much larger clone is one nucleotide away. This chain uses TRBV30 with TRBJ2-2; D is perhaps TRBD2 (6 bases). The CDR3 contains 13 residues. The germline gives CDR1 GTSNPN, CDR2 SVGIG (reference sequence). CDR3 DNA: TGTGCCTGGAGTGGGGGGAATCCCGGGGGGCTGTTTTTT. It yields the protein CAWSGGNPGGLFF.

J is TRBJ2-7 and V is TRBV19; 10 bases agree with TRBD2. CDR1 and CDR2 (germline): LNHDA, SQIVND (reference sequence). The CDR3 is made up of 17 amino acids. J was trimmed by 5 bases and V by 3 bases; bases with no gene match: 13. The CDR3 coding sequence is TGTGCCAGTAGTATTCGGGCTAGCGGGAGCCCGGGGAACGAGCAGTACTTC. Its protein is CASSIRASGSPGNEQYF.